This T cell receptor beta chain was identified in a study of cytomegalovirus exposure and HLA in healthy donors. The table came from immunoSEQ multiplex PCR; TCRdb's copy has only in-frame clones and leaves some out. The sample includes 90,000 to 100,000 clones, roughly 90% of them seen just once. This CDR3 comprises 16 residues. CDR1 SGHNT and CDR2 YYREEE come from the germline V gene (reference sequence). Unmatched junction bases numbered 8, after V lost 2 bases and J lost 2 bases. This TCR was recovered from a man in his late teens or twenties in good health and CMV-seropositive. What was sequenced was PBMCs. The chain couples TRBV5-4 to TRBJ2-3; TRBD2 matches at 7 bases. The CDR3 DNA follows: TGTGCCAGCAGCTTAACCTTAGCGGGCCCCACAGATACGCAGTATTTT. It specifies CASSLTLAGPTDTQYF. Full variable domain (remainder filled in from reference TRBV5-4 and TRBJ2-3): ETGVTQSPTHLIKTRGQQVTLRCSSQSGHNTVSWYQQALGQGPQFIFQYYREEENGRGNFPPRFSGLQFPNYSSELNVNALELDDSALYLCASSLTLAGPTDTQYFGPGTRLTVL.